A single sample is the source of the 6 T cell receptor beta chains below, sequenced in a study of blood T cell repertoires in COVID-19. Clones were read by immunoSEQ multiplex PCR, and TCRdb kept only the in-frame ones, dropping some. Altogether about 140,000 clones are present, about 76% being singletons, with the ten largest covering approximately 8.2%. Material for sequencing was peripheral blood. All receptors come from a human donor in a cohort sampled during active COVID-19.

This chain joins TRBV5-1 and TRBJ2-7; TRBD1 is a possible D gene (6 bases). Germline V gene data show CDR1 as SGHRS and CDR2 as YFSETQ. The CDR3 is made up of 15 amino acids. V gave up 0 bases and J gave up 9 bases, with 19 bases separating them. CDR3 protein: CASSLGGQSFSGQYF. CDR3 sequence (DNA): TGCGCCAGCAGCTTGGGTGGACAGTCTTTTAGTGGGCAGTACTTC.

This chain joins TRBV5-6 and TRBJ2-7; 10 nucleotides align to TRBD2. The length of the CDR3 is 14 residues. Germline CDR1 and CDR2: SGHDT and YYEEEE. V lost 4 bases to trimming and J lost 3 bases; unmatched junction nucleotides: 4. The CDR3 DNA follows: TGTGCCAGCAGCATAGCGGGAGGCTTCTACGAGCAGTACTTC. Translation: CASSIAGGFYEQYF. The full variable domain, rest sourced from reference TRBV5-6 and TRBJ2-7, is DAGVTQSPTHLIKTRGQQVTLRCSPKSGHDTVSWYQQALGQGPQFIFQYYEEEERQRGNFPDRFSGHQFPNYSSELNVNALLLGDSALYLCASSIAGGFYEQYFGPGTRLTVT.

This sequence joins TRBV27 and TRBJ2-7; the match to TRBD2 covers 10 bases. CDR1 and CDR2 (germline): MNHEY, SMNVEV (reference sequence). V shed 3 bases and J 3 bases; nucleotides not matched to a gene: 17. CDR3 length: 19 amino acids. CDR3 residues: CASSFRAGGYRLPLYEQYF. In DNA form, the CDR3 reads TGTGCCAGCAGTTTTAGAGCGGGAGGGTATCGTCTCCCCCTCTACGAGCAGTACTTC.

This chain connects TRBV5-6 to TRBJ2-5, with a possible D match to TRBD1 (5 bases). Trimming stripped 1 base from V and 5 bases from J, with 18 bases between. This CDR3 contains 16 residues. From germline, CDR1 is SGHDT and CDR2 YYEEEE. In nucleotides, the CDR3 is TGTGCCAGCAGCTTGTTCAGGGCCTGGGTGCACGAGACCCAGTACTTC. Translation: CASSLFRAWVHETQYF.

The CDR3 here is CASNGDSTPETQYF. CDR3 DNA sequence: TGTGCCAGCAACGGGGACTCCACACCAGAGACCCAGTACTTC. The chain combines TRBV6-4 with TRBJ2-5; possibly TRBD2 for D (6 bases). Germline assignment: CDR1 MRHNA and CDR2 SNTAGT. This CDR3 has 14 amino acids. Between the trimmed V and J ends, which lost 7 bases and 4 bases, there was a span of 16 bases.

The CDR3: CASSGQDEAFF. The CDR3 bases are TGTGCCAGCAGCGGACAAGATGAAGCTTTCTTT. The V call is TRBV9, the J call TRBJ1-1; D call uncertain. This CDR3 has 11 amino acids. V gave up 3 bases and J gave up 7 bases, with 7 bases separating them. Germline V gene sequence: CDR1 SGDLS, CDR2 YYNGEE.